These T cell receptor beta chains were read from a single sample in a study of tissue T cells after allogeneic stem cell transplantation. TCRdb's copy holds only in-frame clones and misses some; the assay was immunoSEQ multiplex PCR. This table holds about 26,000 clones, more than 80% found once. This sample comprised blood, obtained before transplantation. The receptors derive from a male donor older than 55 who later had graft-versus-host disease after an allogeneic stem cell transplant. CDR3s include the opening cysteine and the closing phenylalanine or tryptophan. Each record gives: V gene, clone size, J gene, D gene, CDR3 protein, CDR3 DNA. A D gene is named only where the DNA matches it firmly. Clone size is given for some rows only: seen once, a few or many times, or a class if the clone is expanded.

>TRBV7-8|NA|TRBJ1-4|NA
CASSRQNEKLFF
TGTGCCAGCAGTCGACAGAATGAAAAACTGTTTTTT
>TRBV2|NA|TRBJ2-2|TRBD2
CASNEGGPTGELFF
TGTGCCAGCAATGAGGGAGGGCCAACCGGGGAGCTGTTTTTT
>TRBV27|NA|TRBJ2-1|NA
CASRRGQGPYNEQFF
TGTGCCAGCAGGAGAGGGCAGGGACCCTACAATGAGCAGTTCTTC
>TRBV11-2|NA|TRBJ2-2|NA
CASSAPPGELFF
TGTGCCAGCAGCGCCCCCCCCGGGGAGCTGTTTTTT
>TRBV6-5|few|TRBJ2-7|TRBD1
CASRQGASYEQYF
TGTGCCAGCAGACAGGGGGCCTCCTACGAGCAGTACTTC
>TRBV29-1|NA|TRBJ1-5|NA
CSVGTGFNQPQHF
TGCAGCGTTGGGACCGGGTTCAATCAGCCCCAGCATTTT
>TRBV7-8|once|TRBJ1-1|TRBD1
CASSSPTGTGGKNTEAFF
TGTGCCAGCAGCTCCCCGACCGGGACAGGGGGCAAGAACACTGAAGCTTTCTTT
>TRBV4-3|NA|TRBJ2-1|NA
CASSQDPDSSYNEQFF
TGCGCCAGCAGCCAAGATCCCGACAGTTCCTACAATGAGCAGTTCTTC
>TRBV25-1|NA|TRBJ1-1|TRBD1
CASIRTGFNTEAFF
TGTGCCAGCATCCGGACAGGGTTTAACACTGAAGCTTTCTTT
>TRBV7-6|NA|TRBJ1-1|NA
CASSFGWGNPEAFF
TGTGCCAGCAGCTTTGGTTGGGGGAATCCTGAAGCTTTCTTT
>TRBV6-5|NA|TRBJ2-7|NA
CASTEDPYEQYF
TGTGCCAGCACGGAAGATCCCTACGAGCAGTACTTC
>TRBV2|NA|TRBJ2-1|TRBD1
CASTRSGTGGFIEQFF
TGTGCCAGCACCCGTTCCGGGACAGGGGGCTTCATTGAGCAGTTCTTC
>TRBV7-2|NA|TRBJ2-7|NA
CASSSSGLPLYEQYF
TGTGCCAGCAGCTCCTCGGGACTCCCCCTCTACGAGCAGTACTTC
>TRBV7-3|NA|TRBJ1-1|NA
CASSIQGQNTEAFF
TGTGCCAGCAGCATACAGGGACAGAACACTGAAGCTTTCTTT
>TRBV5-1|once|TRBJ1-2|TRBD1
CASSRGQDYDGYTF
TGCGCCAGCAGCCGGGGACAGGACTATGATGGCTACACCTTC
>TRBV7-9|NA|TRBJ2-1|TRBD2
CAMTAGRDSYNEQFF
TGTGCCATGACGGCAGGGAGGGACTCCTACAATGAGCAGTTCTTC
>TRBV6-2/TRBV6-3|once|TRBJ2-7|NA
CASSLPGLDYEQYF
TGTGCCAGCAGTTTACCGGGACTCGACTACGAGCAGTACTTC
>TRBV7-3|NA|TRBJ2-1|NA
CASSLKFRDGGEQFF
TGTGCCAGCAGCTTAAAATTTAGGGACGGAGGGGAGCAGTTCTTC
>TRBV30|NA|TRBJ1-1|TRBD1
CAWSHTWDRLDTEAFF
TGTGCCTGGAGTCACACTTGGGACAGACTAGACACTGAAGCTTTCTTT
>TRBV5-4|NA|TRBJ1-6|TRBD1
CASSLKGQANSPLHF
TGTGCCAGCAGCCTAAAGGGACAGGCTAATTCACCCCTCCACTTT
>TRBV6-5|NA|TRBJ2-1|TRBD2
CASTSSGPHEQFF
TGTGCCAGCACCTCTAGCGGGCCCCATGAGCAGTTCTTC
>TRBV15|NA|TRBJ1-6|NA
CATSRYPQGEPLHF
TGTGCCACCAGCAGGTACCCCCAGGGAGAGCCCCTCCACTTT
>TRBV30|NA|TRBJ2-7|NA
CAWSVARGYEQYF
TGTGCCTGGAGTGTAGCCAGGGGCTACGAGCAGTACTTC
>TRBV19|NA|TRBJ2-2|NA
CASSIGVGELFF
TGTGCCAGTAGTATAGGGGTCGGGGAGCTGTTTTTT
>TRBV19|NA|TRBJ2-1|NA
CASISPGLAYNEQFF
TGTGCCAGTATCTCACCGGGACTGGCCTACAATGAGCAGTTCTTC
>TRBV5-4|NA|TRBJ2-7|NA
CASSLISGPYEQYF
TGTGCCAGCAGCTTGATTAGCGGCCCCTACGAGCAGTACTTC
>TRBV6-1|NA|TRBJ2-7|NA
CASSERAGGGYEQYF
TGTGCCAGCAGTGAAAGGGCAGGGGGAGGCTACGAGCAGTACTTC
>TRBV6-1|NA|TRBJ1-5|NA
CASSAGIPIYSNQPQHF
TGTGCCAGCAGTGCCGGGATTCCTATCTATAGCAATCAGCCCCAGCATTTT
>TRBV25-1|NA|TRBJ1-1|NA
CASSVGGRERSNTEAFF
TGTGCCAGCAGTGTGGGGGGAAGGGAAAGGTCGAACACTGAAGCTTTCTTT
>TRBV3-1/TRBV3-2|NA|TRBJ2-7|NA
CASSQERGLQYF
TGTGCCAGCAGCCAAGAGCGGGGCTTGCAGTACTTC
>TRBV7-6|once|TRBJ2-2|NA
CASILGREVGELFF
TGTGCCAGCATCTTGGGCAGGGAGGTCGGGGAGCTGTTTTTT
>TRBV4-1|NA|TRBJ2-7|NA
CASSQDSDGPYEQYF
TGCGCCAGCAGCCAAGACTCGGATGGTCCCTACGAGCAGTACTTC
>TRBV7-2|once|TRBJ2-1|TRBD2
CASSSTSGQYNEQFF
TGTGCCAGCAGCAGTACTAGCGGGCAGTACAATGAGCAGTTCTTC
>TRBV5-1|NA|TRBJ2-5|TRBD2
CASSPGLAGGQETQYF
TGCGCCAGCAGCCCCGGACTAGCGGGGGGGCAAGAGACCCAGTACTTC
>TRBV9|NA|TRBJ1-1|NA
CASSVVTEAFF
TGTGCCAGCAGCGTAGTTACTGAAGCTTTCTTT
>TRBV5-8|NA|TRBJ2-1|NA
CASGVGRGETSNEQFF
TGTGCCAGCGGGGTGGGGCGAGGGGAGACCTCCAATGAGCAGTTCTTC
>TRBV18|NA|TRBJ2-1|TRBD2
CASSRGASGTQKGQFF
TGTGCCAGCTCACGGGGCGCTAGCGGGACTCAAAAAGGGCAGTTCTTC
>TRBV6-1|NA|TRBJ2-7|NA
CASSEADYEQYF
TGTGCCAGCAGTGAAGCAGACTACGAGCAGTACTTC
>TRBV14|NA|TRBJ1-2|NA
CASSPYIGDRNYGYTF
TGTGCCAGCAGCCCTTACATAGGCGACAGAAACTATGGCTACACCTTC
>TRBV21-1|NA|TRBJ1-2|NA
CASSLRQGNYGYTF
TGTGCCAGCAGCCTCCGACAGGGGAACTATGGCTACACCTTC
>TRBV9|NA|TRBJ1-3|TRBD1
CASSVTDRAPSGNTIYF
TGTGCCAGCAGCGTAACCGACAGGGCACCCTCTGGAAACACCATATATTTT
>TRBV2|NA|TRBJ2-7|NA
CASSVWIEEQYF
TGTGCCAGCAGTGTTTGGATAGAAGAGCAGTACTTC
>TRBV2|NA|TRBJ1-2|NA
CASVPGLPSHGYTF
TGTGCCAGCGTGCCGGGTCTACCCTCCCATGGCTACACCTTC
>TRBV7-3|once|TRBJ2-5|TRBD2
CASSLIGTRGETQYF
TGTGCCAGCAGCTTAATCGGGACTAGGGGGGAGACCCAGTACTTC
>TRBV5-1|NA|TRBJ2-5|NA
CASSLVSSRLGVETQYF
TGCGCCAGCAGCTTGGTAAGCAGCAGGCTGGGCGTTGAGACCCAGTACTTC
>TRBV4-3|NA|TRBJ1-5|NA
CASSQAYSNQPQHF
TGCGCCAGCAGCCAAGCCTATAGCAATCAGCCCCAGCATTTT
>TRBV9|NA|TRBJ1-2|TRBD1
CASSVAPGQGGYTF
TGTGCCAGCAGCGTAGCCCCAGGACAGGGTGGCTACACCTTC
>TRBV29-1|NA|TRBJ2-7|NA
CSVGGGADSHEQYF
TGCAGCGTTGGAGGGGGGGCCGATAGCCACGAGCAGTACTTC